This TCR beta chain was sequenced in a study of shared clonotypes between healthy human individuals. Study-level findings and limits: When compared with the clonotypes that were shared by all four sorted-subset donors, the non-shared clonotypes turned out to have lower generation probabilities.

In germline, CDR1 is MNHEY, CDR2 SMNVEV (reference sequence). CDR3 size: 19 residues. V shed 4 bases and J shed 0 bases, with 19 bases lying between them. Using immunoSEQ multiplex PCR, the repertoire was profiled, and TCRdb retains in-frame clones only, with some absent. This sample carries about 2 million clones, roughly 95% of them seen once, and the ten largest clones take approximately 1.2%. Comment on this clone: The antigen is undetermined.

CD45RO negativity and positive selection for CCR7 defined naive CD8 cells, a population that excluded terminally differentiated effector memory CD45RA+ cells. The chain recombines TRBV27 with TRBJ2-6, with unresolved D. This clonotype was sampled from a man aged 18 to 29 in good health. Input material: naive CD8+ T cells sorted from blood. CDR3 DNA sequence: TGTGCCAGCAGTTCCGATCATATCCCAGGACCCTCTGGGGCCAACGTCCTGACTTTC. Protein sequence: CASSSDHIPGPSGANVLTF. Combining the CDR3 with reference TRBV27 and TRBJ2-6 gives the whole variable domain EAQVTQNPRYLITVTGKKLTVTCSQNMNHEYMSWYRQDPGLGLRQIYYSMNVEVTDKGDVPEGYKVSRKEKRNFPLILESPSPNQTSLYFCASSSDHIPGPSGANVLTFGAGSRLTVL.